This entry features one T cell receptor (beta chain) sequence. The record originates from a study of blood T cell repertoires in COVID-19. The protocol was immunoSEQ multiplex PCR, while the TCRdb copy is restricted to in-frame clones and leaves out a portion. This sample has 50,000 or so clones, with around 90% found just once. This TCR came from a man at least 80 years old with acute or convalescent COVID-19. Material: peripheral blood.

The chain's CDR3 is CASSLDWDRRYTDTQYF. For the CDR3, the DNA is TGTGCCAGCAGCTTAGATTGGGACAGGAGGTATACAGATACGCAGTATTTT. This rearrangement joins TRBV7-9 to TRBJ2-3, with 8 positions matching TRBD1. The CDR3 is made up of 17 amino acids. Germline V gene data show CDR1 as SEHNR and CDR2 as FQNEAQ (reference sequence). After removal of 1 base from V and 3 bases from J, the junction contained 9 bases not matched to a gene.